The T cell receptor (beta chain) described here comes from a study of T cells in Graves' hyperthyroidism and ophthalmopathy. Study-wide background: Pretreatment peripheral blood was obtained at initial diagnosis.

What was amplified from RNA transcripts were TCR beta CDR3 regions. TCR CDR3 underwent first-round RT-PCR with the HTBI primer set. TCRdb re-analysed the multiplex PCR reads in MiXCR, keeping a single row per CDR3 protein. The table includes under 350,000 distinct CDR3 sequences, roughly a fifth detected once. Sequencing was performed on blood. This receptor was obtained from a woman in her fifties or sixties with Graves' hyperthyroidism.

The CDR3, as DNA: TGTGCCAGCAGTGACCCGGGGGCGTCCTACGAGCAGTACTTC. It specifies CASSDPGASYEQYF. The chain carries TRBV2 and TRBJ2-7; tentatively, D is TRBD1 or TRBD2 (6 bases each). The germline gives CDR1 SNHLY, CDR2 FYNNEI. Trimming left V 3 bases short and J 1 base short, with 10 bases between. The CDR3 is 14 residues long.